Presented here are 21 T cell receptor beta chains from one specimen sequenced in a study of tumor-infiltrating lymphocytes in primary liver carcinoma. Priming with a constant-region primer yielded TCR beta cDNA from about 450 ng total RNA. What produced the TCR beta libraries was three nested multiplex PCR rounds using slightly modified ARM-PCR. PCR rounds one and two used TRBV1-TRBV30 forward primers with a C-beta reverse primer for around 9 cycles each. TCRdb reprocessed the multiplex PCR reads via MiXCR and lists one record per CDR3 protein. Altogether 330,000 or so distinct CDR3 sequences are present, around 60% being singletons, with the ten largest covering about 6%. The blood RNA (from unsorted whole blood) was obtained, and germline DNA was also extracted. Material for sequencing was peripheral blood. These receptors all stem from a man in his forties or fifties with primary liver carcinoma and hepatitis B virus infection.

Turning to this clonotype: Being one base from a much bigger clone, this may be a read error. This rearrangement joins TRBV6-2 or TRBV6-3 to TRBJ1-1; D is uncertain. Germline CDR1 reads MNHEY; CDR2 reads SVGEGT. The CDR3 runs 14 residues. In nucleotides, the CDR3 is TGTGCCAGCAGTTCCGCAGGACTATACACTGAAACTTTCTTT. Translated, it gives CASSSAGLYTETFF.

The chain couples TRBV11-2 to TRBJ2-7, with TRBD1 matching over 9 bases. Germline CDR1 reads SGHAT; CDR2 reads FQNNGV. The CDR3 has 14 residues. Trimming at V came to 7 bases and at J to 4 bases, leaving 8 bases not matched to a gene. The DNA for the CDR3 is TGTGCCAGCACCTCTCTGACAGGGGGATACGAGCAGTACTTC. Translation gives CASTSLTGGYEQYF.

A note on this clonotype: Germline and junction disagree at one end, which may indicate a read error. This chain connects TRBV11-2 to TRBJ1-5; TRBD1 is a possible D gene (5 bases). Germline CDR1 and CDR2: SGHAT and FQNNGV. The CDR3 has 13 residues. The CDR3 reads CDSSFAGNQRQHF. In DNA, the CDR3 is TGTGACAGCAGCTTCGCAGGGAATCAGCGCCAGCATTTT.

This clonotype has only a few counts. This sequence joins TRBV28 and TRBJ2-2; D gene unclear. Trimming left V 5 bases short and J 3 bases short, with 13 bases between. Germline lookup yields CDR1 MDHEN and CDR2 SYDVKM. This CDR3 has 15 residues. CDR3 region: CASSPTHWYTGELFF. CDR3 DNA: TGTGCCAGCAGTCCCACACATTGGTACACCGGGGAGCTGTTTTTT.

Details on this clonotype: A much larger clone differs from this one at a single base, so this may be a read error. The chain links TRBV7-8 to TRBJ2-5; 9 bases are shared with TRBD2. This CDR3 spans 15 amino acids. The junction had 10 bases not matched to a gene; V was cut back by 4 bases and J by 7 bases. From germline, CDR1 is SGHVS and CDR2 FQNEAQ. This CDR3 is CASSSQSGRRGTQYF. CDR3 DNA sequence: TGTGCCAGCAGCTCGCAAAGCGGGAGGAGGGGGACCCAGTACTTC.

The rearrangement joins TRBV7-9 to TRBJ2-5, with a weak D call TRBD2 (5 bases). CDR3 length: 13 residues. The ends were cut back, 5 bases at V and 7 bases at J, with 14 bases in the middle. The germline gives CDR1 SEHNR, CDR2 FQNEAQ (reference sequence). In DNA form, the CDR3 reads TGTGCCAGCAGCCCCCCGGGGAAGCCGACCCAGTACTTC. The encoded protein is CASSPPGKPTQYF.

Of note for this clonotype: This may be a read error, as it is one base from a much larger clone. The V and J genes are TRBV5-6 and TRBJ2-3; 9 nucleotides align to TRBD1. Germline CDR1 reads SGHDT; CDR2 reads YYEEEE. The CDR3 has 14 residues. DNA for the CDR3: TGTGCCGGCAGCGCGGACAGGGGAGCAGATACGCAGTATTTT. Its translation: CAGSADRGADTQYF.

On this clonotype: The CDR3 ends on some other residue instead of the conserved phenylalanine or tryptophan, so this is likely a read error. This chain links TRBV7-8 with TRBJ2-2; D ambiguous. V lost 1 base and J lost 6, with 15 bases in between. Germline V CDR1 and CDR2: SGHVS, FQNEAQ. The CDR3 is 16 residues long. The CDR3 here is CASSLVAFFGSGELFS. The CDR3 DNA follows: TGTGCCAGCAGCTTAGTCGCTTTTTTCGGATCCGGGGAGCTGTTTTCT.

The chain has TRBV28 and TRBJ1-2; TRBD1 aligns across 7 bases. The CDR3 has 14 residues. From germline, CDR1 is MDHEN and CDR2 SYDVKM. The V segment lost 7 bases and the J segment 3 bases; nucleotides outside the gene matches: 8. The CDR3 region is CASNRGQADYGYTF. CDR3 bases: TGTGCCAGCAACCGCGGACAGGCCGACTATGGCTACACCTTC.

Comment on this clonotype: A much larger clone lies a single base off, so this may be a read error. The gene calls are TRBV7-9 and TRBJ2-7; D ambiguous. Per the germline V gene, CDR1 is SEHNR and CDR2 is FQNEAQ (reference sequence). The germline V and J ends were trimmed by 1 base and 5 bases, with 12 bases remaining between them. This CDR3 comprises 14 residues. Written as DNA, the CDR3 is TGTGCCAGCAGCTTAGGAGAGATTGGGAACGAGCAGTACTTC. Amino acids: CASSLGEIGNEQYF.

With respect to this clonotype: A junction boundary mismatches the germline segment, possibly from a read error. This chain links TRBV11-1 with TRBJ2-2; perhaps D is TRBD1 or TRBD2 (5 bases each). CDR1 is SGHAT and CDR2 is FQDESV in the germline V gene (reference sequence). The CDR3 is 15 residues long. The CDR3 spells CVSSLAWGLGGELFF. In nucleotides, the CDR3 is TGTGTCAGCAGCTTAGCGTGGGGCCTAGGCGGGGAGCTGTTTTTT.

With regard to this clonotype: With a much larger clone just one base away, this may be a read error. The chain couples TRBV5-5 to TRBJ1-1, with no clear D. This CDR3 comprises 12 residues. Germline CDR1 SGHKS, CDR2 YYEKEE (reference sequence). CDR3 nucleotides: TGTGGCAGCAGCTTACGGGCCGAGGGAGCTTTCTTT. Its translation is CGSSLRAEGAFF.

A note on this clonotype: The junction does not match germline at one end; this may be a read error. J is TRBJ1-2 and V is TRBV4-1; D ambiguous. CDR1 is MGHRA, CDR2 YSYEKL, per germline. The CDR3 is 13 residues long. The CDR3 DNA sequence: TGCGCCAGCAGCTACCAGGATAACTGTGGCTACACCTTC. Protein product: CASSYQDNCGYTF.

This clonotype was detected only a few times. This sequence joins TRBV10-3 and TRBJ1-5; 7 positions agree with TRBD1. The CDR3 covers 17 residues. V shed 3 bases and J 2 bases; nucleotides not matched to a gene: 10. Germline V gene data show CDR1 as ENHRY and CDR2 as SYGVKD. The CDR3 protein is CAISDTKAGGGNQPQHF. As DNA, the CDR3 is TGTGCCATCAGTGATACTAAGGCAGGGGGAGGCAATCAGCCCCAGCATTTT.

Points on this clonotype: The junction departs from germline at one end; a sequencing error may be responsible. The chain joins TRBV24-1 to TRBJ2-5, with 7 bases that match TRBD1. Germline V gene sequence: CDR1 KGHDR, CDR2 SFDVKD. The CDR3 sequence is 15 residues long. The CDR3 reads CSTSTTRGRGETQYF. CDR3 coding DNA: TGTTCCACCAGCACGACAAGGGGGCGAGGAGAGACCCAGTACTTC.

Concerning this clonotype itself: A much larger clone lies one base from this, so it may be a read error. This rearrangement joins TRBV12-3 or TRBV12-4 to TRBJ2-2, with TRBD1 matching over 7 bases. The CDR3 is 15 amino acids. The DNA for the CDR3 is TGTGACAGCAGGGAGACAGGGTCGAGCACCGGGGAGCTGTTTTTT. Protein product: CDSRETGSSTGELFF.

With respect to this clonotype: One end of the junction does not line up with germline, which may come from a read error. The V call is TRBV29-1, the J call TRBJ2-5, with a tentative D call TRBD1 (5 bases). Germline CDR1 SQVTM, CDR2 ANQGSEA. The CDR3 loop spans 13 amino acids. Written as DNA, the CDR3 is TGCAGCGTTGAATCTGCAGGGAAAGAGACCCAGTGCTTC. Translation gives CSVESAGKETQCF. The full variable domain, in which reference TRBV29-1 and TRBJ2-5 provide the parts outside the CDR3, is SAVISQKPSRDICQRGTSLTIQCQVDSQVTMMFWYRQQPGQSLTLIATANQGSEATYESGFVIDKFPISRPNLTFSTLTVSNMSPEDSSIYLCSVESAGKETQCFGPGTRLLVL.

This clonotype is a singleton in its sample. The conserved phenylalanine or tryptophan is not found at the CDR3 terminus, so this likely reflects a read error. The chain employs TRBV11-2 and TRBJ1-2; 10 bases line up with TRBD1. The germline V gene has CDR1 SGHAT and CDR2 FQNNGV. CDR3 length: 15 residues. V gave up 7 bases and J gave up 7 bases; unmatched junction bases: 12. CDR3 residues: CASTPRWGQGFGYTS. In DNA form, the CDR3 reads TGTGCCAGCACCCCCAGGTGGGGACAGGGGTTTGGCTACACCTCC.

This chain joins TRBV11-1 and TRBJ2-2; D possibly corresponds to TRBD2 (7 bases). The CDR3 covers 16 residues. V lost 5 bases and J lost 9, with 22 bases in between. The germline CDR1 and CDR2 sequences are SGHAT and FQDESV (reference sequence). The CDR3 nucleotides are TGTGCCAGCAGCCAGAGGGGGGGCAGGGGATCGCGGGAGCTGTTTTTT. Its protein product is CASSQRGGRGSRELFF.

Concerning this clonotype itself: Mismatch with germline at one junction end may stem from a read error. The rearrangement uses TRBV11-2 and TRBJ2-5; no reliable D call. Germline CDR1 SGHAT, CDR2 FQNNGV. The CDR3 is 13 residues long. CDR3 coding DNA: TGTGCCAACAGCTGGCCCGACCAAGAGACCCAGTACTTC. It is translated as CANSWPDQETQYF.

The chain is built from TRBV11-2 and TRBJ2-1; D is unclear. The CDR3 runs to 13 residues. CDR1 SGHAT and CDR2 FQNNGV come from the germline V gene. The CDR3 sequence: CTTKQAFLGEQFF. The CDR3, as DNA: TGTACCACCAAGCAGGCCTTCTTGGGTGAGCAGTTCTTC. The entire variable domain, with the rest obtained from reference TRBV11-2 and TRBJ2-1, is as follows: EAGVAQSPRYKIIEKRQSVAFWCNPISGHATLYWYQQILGQGPKLLIQFQNNGVVDDSQLPKDRFSAERLKGVDSTLKIQPAKLEDSAVYLCTTKQAFLGEQFFGPGTRLTVL.